This is a list of T cell receptor beta chains from one sample in a study of cytomegalovirus exposure and HLA in healthy donors. The table came from immunoSEQ multiplex PCR; TCRdb's copy has only in-frame clones and leaves some out. Its clone listing holds about 88,000 clones. The sample consisted of PBMCs. The receptors shown here come from a girl between 10 and 17 years old in good health and CMV-seropositive. Both conserved end residues are part of each CDR3. Each record gives: J gene, V gene, D gene, CDR3 DNA, CDR3 protein. D genes are given only for firm matches.

j_gene: TRBJ1-6; v_gene: TRBV28; d_gene: -; CDR3nt: TGTGCCAGCAGTTCGGGACACACCTATAATTCACCCCTCCACTTT; CDR3aa: CASSSGHTYNSPLHF
j_gene: TRBJ2-5; v_gene: TRBV25-1; d_gene: TRBD2; CDR3nt: TGTGCCAGCAGCGAGGGACTAGCGGGGCTAGAGACCCAGTACTTC; CDR3aa: CASSEGLAGLETQYF
j_gene: TRBJ1-1; v_gene: TRBV7-9; d_gene: TRBD1; CDR3nt: TGTGCCAGCACCCTAGGACAGGGGAACACTGAAGCTTTCTTT; CDR3aa: CASTLGQGNTEAFF
j_gene: TRBJ1-2; v_gene: TRBV4-2; d_gene: -; CDR3nt: TGTGCCAGCAGCCAGGCCACGGGGGGGGCGGTAGGAGGCTACACCTTC; CDR3aa: CASSQATGGAVGGYTF
j_gene: TRBJ2-5; v_gene: TRBV18; d_gene: -; CDR3nt: TGTGCCAGCTCACTGAGGATAGACGGCTCTGAGACCCAGTACTTC; CDR3aa: CASSLRIDGSETQYF
j_gene: TRBJ2-1; v_gene: TRBV4-3; d_gene: -; CDR3nt: TGCGCCAGCAGCCAAGATCGACAGGTTATCTACAATGAGCAGTTCTTC; CDR3aa: CASSQDRQVIYNEQFF
j_gene: TRBJ2-2; v_gene: TRBV6-5; d_gene: -; CDR3nt: TGTGCCAGCAGTTACTCGAAACTAAGGGGTAACGGGGAGCTGTTTTTT; CDR3aa: CASSYSKLRGNGELFF
j_gene: TRBJ2-7; v_gene: TRBV2; d_gene: TRBD2; CDR3nt: TGTGCCAGCAAACCTACTAGCGGAAGTACCTACGAGCAGTACTTC; CDR3aa: CASKPTSGSTYEQYF
j_gene: TRBJ2-2; v_gene: TRBV9; d_gene: TRBD1; CDR3nt: TGTGCCAGCAGCGGGCGACAGGGGAACACCGGGGAGCTGTTTTTT; CDR3aa: CASSGRQGNTGELFF
j_gene: TRBJ1-2; v_gene: TRBV4-1; d_gene: TRBD1; CDR3nt: TGCGCCAGCAGCCAAGTGGGACAGGGGACCTATGGCTACACCTTC; CDR3aa: CASSQVGQGTYGYTF
j_gene: TRBJ1-1; v_gene: TRBV7-9; d_gene: -; CDR3nt: TGTGCCAGCAGCTTGGGGGGGTTCACTGAAGCTTTCTTT; CDR3aa: CASSLGGFTEAFF
j_gene: TRBJ1-2; v_gene: TRBV5-4; d_gene: TRBD1; CDR3nt: TGTGCCAGCAGCCCCGGGACAGTAGAGTATGGCTACACCTTC; CDR3aa: CASSPGTVEYGYTF
j_gene: TRBJ1-5; v_gene: TRBV30; d_gene: -; CDR3nt: TGTGCCTGGAGTGTAAGCGGTGGCAATCAGCCCCAGCATTTT; CDR3aa: CAWSVSGGNQPQHF
j_gene: TRBJ2-1; v_gene: TRBV5-1; d_gene: -; CDR3nt: TGCGCCAGCAGAGGCGGGGAGAACAATGAGCAGTTCTTC; CDR3aa: CASRGGENNEQFF
j_gene: TRBJ2-3; v_gene: TRBV6-5; d_gene: TRBD2; CDR3nt: TGTGCCAGTAGCGGGGGTAGCACAGATACGCAGTATTTT; CDR3aa: CASSGGSTDTQYF
j_gene: TRBJ1-1; v_gene: TRBV7-9; d_gene: -; CDR3nt: TGTGCCAGCAGCTCCAGGGTTACTGAAGCTTTCTTT; CDR3aa: CASSSRVTEAFF
j_gene: TRBJ1-4; v_gene: TRBV6-5; d_gene: -; CDR3nt: TGTGCCAGCAGTTACTCCGGGGGTAATGAAAAACTGTTTTTT; CDR3aa: CASSYSGGNEKLFF
j_gene: TRBJ2-5; v_gene: TRBV5-1; d_gene: -; CDR3nt: TGCGCCAGCAGCTTCCGAGGCATTCCACAAGAGACCCAGTACTTC; CDR3aa: CASSFRGIPQETQYF
j_gene: TRBJ1-4; v_gene: TRBV29-1; d_gene: -; CDR3nt: TGCAGCGTTGCGGGGAATGAAAAACTGTTTTTT; CDR3aa: CSVAGNEKLFF
j_gene: TRBJ2-2; v_gene: TRBV19; d_gene: TRBD2; CDR3nt: TGTGCCAGTAGTTTCCTACGGGGCGGGGGCACCGGGGAGCTGTTTTTT; CDR3aa: CASSFLRGGGTGELFF
j_gene: TRBJ1-2; v_gene: TRBV5-1; d_gene: TRBD1; CDR3nt: TGCGCCAGCAGCGTGGACAGGGGGCAGGGGGGCTACACCTTC; CDR3aa: CASSVDRGQGGYTF
j_gene: TRBJ2-3; v_gene: TRBV13; d_gene: TRBD2; CDR3nt: TGTGCCAGCAGCAAGACGGCTAGCGGGGGACTGATGGGCACAGATACGCAGTATTTT; CDR3aa: CASSKTASGGLMGTDTQYF
j_gene: TRBJ1-5; v_gene: TRBV27; d_gene: -; CDR3nt: TGTGCCAGCAGCGCCGGCAGGGGAAATCAGCCCCAGCATTTT; CDR3aa: CASSAGRGNQPQHF
j_gene: TRBJ2-1; v_gene: TRBV9; d_gene: TRBD2; CDR3nt: TGTGCCAGCACTGGAGCGGGGCGTACTGAGCAGTTCTTC; CDR3aa: CASTGAGRTEQFF
j_gene: TRBJ1-6; v_gene: TRBV6-4; d_gene: TRBD1; CDR3nt: TGTGCCAGCAGTTCCGGGACAGGTGGATCACCCCTCCACTTT; CDR3aa: CASSSGTGGSPLHF
j_gene: TRBJ2-2; v_gene: TRBV13; d_gene: -; CDR3nt: TGTGCCAGCTGTCGGGGGATAGACACCGGGGAGCTGTTTTTT; CDR3aa: CASCRGIDTGELFF
j_gene: TRBJ2-3; v_gene: TRBV6-1; d_gene: TRBD2; CDR3nt: TGTGCCAGCGGTATGACTAGCGGGGGAACAGATACGCAGTATTTT; CDR3aa: CASGMTSGGTDTQYF
j_gene: TRBJ2-2; v_gene: TRBV29-1; d_gene: TRBD1; CDR3nt: TGCAGCGTTGGGATAGGGACAGCGAACACCGGGGAGCTGTTTTTT; CDR3aa: CSVGIGTANTGELFF
j_gene: TRBJ1-6; v_gene: TRBV28; d_gene: TRBD1; CDR3nt: TGTGCCAGCAGCCCCGGGACAGGGCTCATCTCCCCCCAGTTT; CDR3aa: CASSPGTGLISPQF
j_gene: TRBJ2-7; v_gene: TRBV27; d_gene: TRBD1; CDR3nt: TGTGCCAGCGCCCTGGTCCGAAGACAGGGGTCCTACGAGCAGTACTTC; CDR3aa: CASALVRRQGSYEQYF
j_gene: TRBJ2-7; v_gene: TRBV7-2; d_gene: -; CDR3nt: TGTGCCAGCAGCTCCCCGGGTGGATTC; CDR3aa: CASSSPGGF
j_gene: TRBJ1-5; v_gene: TRBV6-5; d_gene: -; CDR3nt: TGTGCCAGCAGTTCCGCGCAGGGGTATAGCAATCAGCCCCAGCATTTT; CDR3aa: CASSSAQGYSNQPQHF
j_gene: TRBJ1-1; v_gene: TRBV6-5; d_gene: -; CDR3nt: TGTGCCAGCACCAGGGGAGCTCTGAACACTGAAGCTTTCTTT; CDR3aa: CASTRGALNTEAFF
j_gene: TRBJ2-7; v_gene: TRBV10-3; d_gene: -; CDR3nt: TGTGCCATCAGTGACGGGACATTTGAGCAGTACTTC; CDR3aa: CAISDGTFEQYF
j_gene: TRBJ2-7; v_gene: TRBV2; d_gene: TRBD2; CDR3nt: TGTGCCAGCACCCCGGGGGGGGCCTACGAGCAGTACTTC; CDR3aa: CASTPGGAYEQYF
j_gene: TRBJ2-5; v_gene: TRBV2; d_gene: TRBD1; CDR3nt: TGTGCCAGCAGTGAGATAAGGGACAGCCAAGAGACCCAGTACTTC; CDR3aa: CASSEIRDSQETQYF
j_gene: TRBJ1-4; v_gene: TRBV5-4; d_gene: TRBD1; CDR3nt: TGTGCCAGCAGCCGGGACAGAAATGAAAAACTGTTTTTT; CDR3aa: CASSRDRNEKLFF
j_gene: TRBJ1-2; v_gene: TRBV14; d_gene: -; CDR3nt: TGTGCCAGCAGCCAAGATGGGAACAGGGTGTTGTATGGCTACACCTTC; CDR3aa: CASSQDGNRVLYGYTF
j_gene: TRBJ2-3; v_gene: TRBV2; d_gene: TRBD2; CDR3nt: TGTGCCAGCAGTGAAAGGGACCTAGCGGGGGGACCTCTGGATACGCAGTATTTT; CDR3aa: CASSERDLAGGPLDTQYF
j_gene: TRBJ1-2; v_gene: TRBV19; d_gene: -; CDR3nt: TGTGCCAGTAGTATGGGCCAGGGGTATGGCTACACCTTC; CDR3aa: CASSMGQGYGYTF
j_gene: TRBJ1-1; v_gene: TRBV11-1; d_gene: -; CDR3nt: TGTGCCAGCAGCTTTAGCAGTGATACTGAAGCTTTCTTT; CDR3aa: CASSFSSDTEAFF
j_gene: TRBJ1-6; v_gene: TRBV9; d_gene: TRBD1; CDR3nt: TGTGCCAGCAGCGTAGGAGGACAGGGGATGAATTCACCCCTCCACTTT; CDR3aa: CASSVGGQGMNSPLHF
j_gene: TRBJ2-3; v_gene: TRBV4-1; d_gene: -; CDR3nt: TGCGCCAGCAGCCAAGTGACAGCCGCAGATACGCAGTATTTT; CDR3aa: CASSQVTAADTQYF
j_gene: TRBJ1-6; v_gene: TRBV13; d_gene: TRBD1; CDR3nt: TGTGCCAGCAGCCCGAGGACAGGGCGACATAATTCACCCCTCCACTTT; CDR3aa: CASSPRTGRHNSPLHF
j_gene: TRBJ1-1; v_gene: TRBV4-1; d_gene: -; CDR3nt: TGCGCCAGCAGCCAGACAATGCAGGGAACTGAAGCTTTCTTT; CDR3aa: CASSQTMQGTEAFF
j_gene: TRBJ2-6; v_gene: TRBV9; d_gene: TRBD1; CDR3nt: TGTGCCAGCAGCGTAGGTGGCAGGGGGCGCCTGTTTGGGGCCAACGTCCTGACTTTC; CDR3aa: CASSVGGRGRLFGANVLTF